A selection of T cell receptor beta chains follows, all from one sample in a study of CD8+CD57+ T cells in acquired aplastic anemia. TCRdb itself ran the reads through MiXCR, one entry per CDR3 protein. The data contain more than 150,000 distinct CDR3 sequences, around 47% of them singletons. Sequencing input: sorted CD4+, CD8+, or CD8+CD57+ T cells (not recorded which) from PBMCs. These TCRs come from a human donor with aplastic anemia. Both conserved end residues are part of each CDR3. The D gene is left open where the match is weak. A clone size is listed for some rows: how often the clone was seen (once, few, many), or a class if it is expanded.

clone_size,v_call,d_call,j_call,cdr3_nt,cdr3_aa
NA,TRBV2,TRBD1,TRBJ2-7,TGTGCCAGCAGTCTCCGGGGACAGGGGAGATACGAGCAGTACTTC,CASSLRGQGRYEQYF
NA,TRBV3-1,NA,TRBJ2-2,TGTGCCAGCAGACTAGTCGGAGCCGGGGAGCTGTTTTTT,CASRLVGAGELFF
many,TRBV11-2,NA,TRBJ1-1,TGTGCCAGCAGCTTACAGGGTGGGTACACTGAAGCTTTCTTT,CASSLQGGYTEAFF
many,TRBV5-1,TRBD1,TRBJ1-3,TGCGCCAGCAGCTTAACGACAGGGGGGAACACCATATATTTT,CASSLTTGGNTIYF
NA,TRBV24-1,TRBD2,TRBJ2-2,TGTGCCACCAGTGACGCGGGGGCGAACACCGGGGAGCTGTTTTTT,CATSDAGANTGELFF
NA,TRBV15,TRBD2,TRBJ2-1,TGTGCCACCAGCAGAGATCTAGCGGACTACAATGAGCAGTTCTTC,CATSRDLADYNEQFF
NA,TRBV2,NA,TRBJ2-7,TGTGCCAGCAGTGAGGCCAGCTACGAGCAGTACTTC,CASSEASYEQYF
many,TRBV9,TRBD2,TRBJ2-1,TGTGCCAGCAGCTGGACAGCGGGAGACTACAATGAGCAGTTCTTC,CASSWTAGDYNEQFF
few,TRBV12-3/TRBV12-4,NA,TRBJ1-2,TGCGCCAGCAGCCAAGATCCGGGAAGACGTGGCTACACCTTC,CASSQDPGRRGYTF
many,TRBV7-9,NA,TRBJ2-3,TGTGCCAGCAGCTCCCAGACAGCGAGCACAGATACGCAGTATTTT,CASSSQTASTDTQYF
NA,TRBV7-9,NA,TRBJ1-4,TGTGCCAGCTTCGGACCCGTTATAGAACTGTTTTTT,CASFGPVIELFF
NA,TRBV24-1,TRBD2,TRBJ2-1,TGTGCCACCAGTGATTCTTCTAGCGGGAATGAGCAGTTCTTC,CATSDSSSGNEQFF
NA,TRBV5-8,TRBD1,TRBJ1-2,TGTGCCAGCACCCACCTCCGGGACAGGGGCTATGGCTACACCTTC,CASTHLRDRGYGYTF
many,TRBV29-1,NA,TRBJ2-1,TGCAGCTCGAAATTATCAGGGACTGAGCAGTTCTTC,CSSKLSGTEQFF
NA,TRBV20-1,NA,TRBJ2-7,TGCAGTGCTAGTGACCGGGCTGTAAGCTCCTACGAGCAGTACTTC,CSASDRAVSSYEQYF
NA,TRBV29-1,TRBD1,TRBJ2-1,TGCAGCGTTTCTGACAGGGGATCCGAGCAGTTCTTC,CSVSDRGSEQFF
NA,TRBV4-1,NA,TRBJ2-7,TGCGCCAGCAGCCAGTCAACGGTTGGCGAGCAGTACTTC,CASSQSTVGEQYF
many,TRBV24-1,TRBD1,TRBJ2-3,TGTGCCACCAGTGACACAGGGGGCGCAGATACGCAGTATTTT,CATSDTGGADTQYF
many,TRBV7-2,NA,TRBJ2-5,TGTGCCAGCAGTTTGGGGAAAGAGACCCAGTACTTC,CASSLGKETQYF
NA,TRBV6-2/TRBV6-3,NA,TRBJ1-2,TGTGCCAGCCGCCAGGGAATGAACTATGGCTACACCTTC,CASRQGMNYGYTF
many,TRBV24-1,NA,TRBJ2-2,TGTGCCACCAGTGGGTTCGAGGGGGCGAACACCGGGGAGCTGTTTTTT,CATSGFEGANTGELFF
NA,TRBV25-1,NA,TRBJ2-1,TGTGCCAGCTCACCGGAGATCTACAATGAGCAGTTCTTC,CASSPEIYNEQFF
NA,TRBV7-9,NA,TRBJ2-3,TGTGCCTTCGCGGGCCCCTCCGCAGATACGCAGTATTTT,CAFAGPSADTQYF
NA,TRBV6-2/TRBV6-3,NA,TRBJ2-7,TGTGCCAGCACGGTCAGGGGAGGTCACCCCTACGAGCAGTACTTC,CASTVRGGHPYEQYF
few,TRBV9,NA,TRBJ1-1,TGTGCCAGCAACAACGGAAGGGTCAGGCCCTACCGGTCGAACACTGAAGCTTTCTTT,CASNNGRVRPYRSNTEAFF
NA,TRBV5-4,TRBD1,TRBJ1-4,TGTGCCAGCAGCTTGGGCGGGCTCAGGGGGTCTGGGGAAAAACTGTTTTTT,CASSLGGLRGSGEKLFF
NA,TRBV7-9,NA,TRBJ2-6,TGTGCCAGCAGCTTAGGGGCCAACGTCCTGACTTTC,CASSLGANVLTF
many,TRBV5-1,NA,TRBJ1-3,TGCGCCAGCAGCTTGTTTACCGGAAACACCATATATTTT,CASSLFTGNTIYF
NA,TRBV30,NA,TRBJ2-7,TGTGCCTGGAAACAGGAGGGGGAGCAGTACTTC,CAWKQEGEQYF
many,TRBV24-1,NA,TRBJ1-6,TGTGCCACCAGTGAAGGGAGCTCCTATAATTCACCCCTCCACTTT,CATSEGSSYNSPLHF
NA,TRBV9,NA,TRBJ2-1,TGTGCCAGCAGCGTAAGTCCCAGGGACTACAATGAGCAGTTCTTC,CASSVSPRDYNEQFF
NA,TRBV5-1,NA,TRBJ1-1,TGCGCCAGCAGCTTCCAGACAGACATGAACACTGAAGCTTTCTTT,CASSFQTDMNTEAFF
NA,TRBV10-1,TRBD2,TRBJ2-1,TGCGCCAGCAGCCTTAGCGGGCCTTTCAATGAGCAGTTCTTC,CASSLSGPFNEQFF
NA,TRBV10-1,NA,TRBJ1-1,TGCGCCAGCAGTGGGGAGGGACTGAACACTGAAGCTTTCTTT,CASSGEGLNTEAFF
many,TRBV6-1,NA,TRBJ2-2,TGTGCCAGCAGTGACACAGGACTTCCAACGAACACCGGGGAGCTGTTTTTT,CASSDTGLPTNTGELFF
many,TRBV11-2,NA,TRBJ2-1,TGTGCCAGCAGCTTAATGTCGGGCAGAAACAATGAGCAGTTCTTC,CASSLMSGRNNEQFF
NA,TRBV7-6,NA,TRBJ2-3,TGTGCCAGCAGCTTTCTCGGGGACGCGCAGTATTTT,CASSFLGDAQYF
NA,TRBV19,NA,TRBJ2-1,TGTGCCAGTAGCTCACTAGTCTCCTACAATGAGCAGTTCTTC,CASSSLVSYNEQFF
many,TRBV20-1,TRBD2,TRBJ2-7,TGCAGTGCTAGAGACCTAGCGGGGGCCTACGAGCAGTACTTC,CSARDLAGAYEQYF
NA,TRBV9,NA,TRBJ2-7,TGTGCCAGCAGCGTAGGAATGAGCTCCTACGAGCAGTACTTC,CASSVGMSSYEQYF
NA,TRBV7-8,TRBD1,TRBJ1-2,TGTGCCAGCAGCCCCACGGGACAGAACTATGGCTACACCTTC,CASSPTGQNYGYTF
NA,TRBV19,NA,TRBJ1-2,TGTGCCAGTAGAGAGGGGATAGGGGCGCCGGACTATGGCTACACCTTC,CASREGIGAPDYGYTF
NA,TRBV14,TRBD2,TRBJ2-1,TGTGCCAGCAGCCAATTTTCTAGCGGCAATGAGCAGTTCTTC,CASSQFSSGNEQFF
many,TRBV5-1,TRBD1,TRBJ2-3,TGCGCCAGCAGCTTGGGGACAGGGTGGGCAGATACGCAGTATTTT,CASSLGTGWADTQYF
NA,TRBV25-1,NA,TRBJ2-1,TGTGCCAGCAGCCCCGGCGGGATGGAGCAGTTCTTC,CASSPGGMEQFF
NA,TRBV29-1,TRBD1,TRBJ1-5,TGCAGCGTTAAGACAGGGACAGGCACTAATCAGCCCCAGCATTTT,CSVKTGTGTNQPQHF
NA,TRBV2,NA,TRBJ2-5,TGTGCCAGCACTAGCGACCAAGAGACCCAGTACTTC,CASTSDQETQYF
many,TRBV19,NA,TRBJ1-1,TGTGCCAGTACCCCATCAAGGGGGAGGAACACTGAAGCTTTCTTT,CASTPSRGRNTEAFF
NA,TRBV20-1,TRBD2,TRBJ2-1,TGCAGTGCTAGGGCGACTAGCGGGTACAATGAGCAGTTCTTC,CSARATSGYNEQFF
many,TRBV29-1,NA,TRBJ1-1,TGCAGCGTTGACAGGGGTAGGGAAGCTTTCTTT,CSVDRGREAFF
NA,TRBV7-8,TRBD1,TRBJ1-5,TGTGCCAGCAGCTTCGTAACCGGGACAGGGGGCTTTAATCAGCCCCAGCATTTT,CASSFVTGTGGFNQPQHF
NA,TRBV15,TRBD1,TRBJ2-1,TGTGCCACCAGCAGCCGCTACGCAGGGGGTACCGACGGTGAGCAGTTCTTC,CATSSRYAGGTDGEQFF
NA,TRBV5-1,NA,TRBJ2-7,TGCGCCAGCGCCACGACTACCGAGCAGTACTTC,CASATTTEQYF
NA,TRBV7-2,NA,TRBJ1-1,TGTGCCAGCAGCTTAACCGGGACAAGCACTGAAGCTTTCTTT,CASSLTGTSTEAFF
NA,TRBV12-3/TRBV12-4,TRBD1,TRBJ2-2,TGTGTCAGCAGTATGACCGGGACAGGGACCGGGGAGCTGTTTTTT,CVSSMTGTGTGELFF
NA,TRBV20-1,TRBD1,TRBJ2-7,TGCAGTGCTAGACCCACCGAAAGACAGGGAACCTACGAGCAGTACTTC,CSARPTERQGTYEQYF
few,TRBV10-1,TRBD1,TRBJ2-2,TGTGCCAGCTCACCGGACAGGCTCACCGGGGAGCTGTTTTTT,CASSPDRLTGELFF
many,TRBV14,NA,TRBJ1-6,TGTGCCAGCAGCCCTTTCTCGTCAGTCAATTCACCCCTCCACTTT,CASSPFSSVNSPLHF
NA,TRBV2,NA,TRBJ1-1,TGTGCCAGCGCTACAGGGATGAACACTGAAGCTTTCTTT,CASATGMNTEAFF
NA,TRBV7-6,TRBD1,TRBJ1-6,TGTGCCAGCAGCTTAGGGAGACAGGGATCCTATAATTCACCCCTCCACTTT,CASSLGRQGSYNSPLHF